The 21 T cell receptor beta chains below were found in one sample sequenced in a study of blood T cell repertoires in COVID-19. Some clones are missing from TCRdb's copy, which holds only in-frame ones; the method was immunoSEQ multiplex PCR. The top ten hold 0.7% to 1% of the sample, which has about 420,000 clones, 70% to 90% seen once. Sequencing was performed on peripheral blood. These receptors originate from a man younger than 35 with COVID-19, enrolled during active disease.

This clone was picked up a small number of times. The chain carries TRBV24-1 and TRBJ1-2, with 9 nucleotides matching TRBD1. Germline CDR1 KGHDR, CDR2 SFDVKD. J gave up 2 bases and V 3 bases, and 3 bases lay outside the gene matches. This CDR3 spans 15 amino acids. CDR3 coding DNA: TGTGCCACCAGTGATACGACAGGGGGAAACTATGGCTACACCTTC. Translation gives CATSDTTGGNYGYTF.

This sequence joins TRBV6-5 and TRBJ2-7; 9 bases line up with TRBD1. In germline, CDR1 is MNHEY, CDR2 SVGAGI. With V trimmed by 7 bases and J by 2 bases, 9 bases remained unmatched. The CDR3 extends over 15 amino acids. CDR3 residues: CASINRGRAAYEQYF. The DNA for the CDR3 is TGTGCCAGCATAAACAGGGGGCGAGCGGCCTACGAGCAGTACTTC.

The CDR3 sequence: CASSQDGERGQYF. DNA for the CDR3: TGTGCCAGCAGCCAAGATGGGGAAAGGGGGCAGTACTTC. The chain recombines TRBV3-1 (or the pseudogene TRBV3-2) with TRBJ2-4, with D tentatively TRBD1 (6 bases). The CDR3 sequence is 13 residues long. V was cut by 0 bases and J by 13 bases, with 13 bases left in between. Per germline, CDR1 LGHDT and CDR2 YNNKEL (reference sequence).

This chain connects TRBV28 to TRBJ2-7, with TRBD2 as a possible D gene (5 bases). Trimming left V 4 bases short and J 3 bases short, with 13 bases between. The CDR3 covers 14 residues. The V gene's germline CDR1 is MDHEN and CDR2 SYDVKM. The CDR3: CASSSDADYYEQYF. CDR3 DNA: TGTGCCAGCAGTTCAGACGCTGACTACTACGAGCAGTACTTC.

The chain is built from TRBV29-1 and TRBJ1-2, with 7 bases lining up with TRBD1. CDR3 length: 13 amino acids. J lost 7 bases, V lost 4 bases, and 9 bases had no gene match. CDR1 and CDR2 (germline): SQVTM, ANQGSEA. This chain's CDR3 is CSVVEGGDGGYTF. CDR3 sequence (DNA): TGCAGCGTTGTAGAAGGGGGCGATGGTGGCTACACCTTC.

The chain employs TRBV6-1 and TRBJ2-3, with 12 positions matching TRBD2. Germline values: CDR1 MNHNS, CDR2 SASEGT. V was pared by 4 bases and J by 2 bases, with 4 bases of the junction left unmatched. The CDR3 is made up of 16 amino acids. Here the CDR3 reads CASSVTSGGYTDTQYF. The CDR3 DNA sequence: TGTGCCAGCAGTGTTACTAGCGGGGGGTACACAGATACGCAGTATTTT.

The chain combines TRBV19 with TRBJ2-3; tentatively, D is TRBD1 (6 bases). Germline CDR1 and CDR2: LNHDA and SQIVND (reference sequence). CDR3 length: 15 amino acids. V lost 3 bases to trimming and J lost 4 bases, with 14 bases between them. CDR3 nucleotide sequence: TGTGCCAGTAGTATTTCCAATACAGGGCCAGATACGCAGTATTTT. Encoded protein: CASSISNTGPDTQYF.

Here the CDR3 DNA reads TGTGCCAGCACCCCCGGCTCCTACAATGAGCAGTTCTTC. It yields the protein CASTPGSYNEQFF. The rearrangement uses TRBV11-3 and TRBJ2-1; D gene ambiguous. CDR1 is SGHNT and CDR2 is YENEEA in the germline V gene. V shed 7 bases and J shed 0 bases, with 7 bases lying between them. This CDR3 is built from 13 residues.

The chain is built from TRBV28 and TRBJ1-2, with D possibly being TRBD1 (6 bases). Trimming stripped 6 bases from V and 4 bases from J, with 21 bases between. The CDR3 runs to 16 residues. Germline assignment: CDR1 MDHEN and CDR2 SYDVKM. The CDR3 loop reads CASSTHRTEVLYGYTF. For the CDR3, the DNA is TGTGCCAGCAGCACTCACCGGACAGAGGTCCTCTATGGCTACACCTTC.

In its sample, this clone was seen once. This chain joins TRBV5-8 and TRBJ2-3; D remains unclear. Germline values: CDR1 SGHTS, CDR2 YDEGEE. CDR3 length: 11 amino acids. The V gene lost 4 bases and the J gene lost 10 bases, with 10 bases spanning the gap. CDR3 sequence: CASSPHFAQYF. CDR3 DNA: TGTGCCAGCAGCCCTCACTTTGCGCAGTATTTT.

The chain has TRBV19 and TRBJ1-1; D call uncertain. Deletions cut 5 bases from V and 9 bases from J, with 13 bases between. This CDR3 is 12 amino acids long. The germline gives CDR1 LNHDA, CDR2 SQIVND (reference sequence). Here the CDR3 DNA reads TGTGCCAGTAGTCTCCCGGACTCACAAGCTTTCTTT. The encoded protein is CASSLPDSQAFF. The complete variable domain, with remaining parts taken from reference TRBV19 and TRBJ1-1, reads DGGITQSPKYLFRKEGQNVTLSCEQNLNHDAMYWYRQDPGQGLRLIYYSQIVNDFQKGDIAEGYSVSREKKESFPLTVTSAQKNPTAFYLCASSLPDSQAFFGQGTRLTVV.

This chain links TRBV7-9 with TRBJ2-4, with D possibly being TRBD2 (6 bases). Germline values: CDR1 SEHNR, CDR2 FQNEAQ (reference sequence). This CDR3 is built from 16 residues. V was shortened by 3 bases and J by 9 bases, with 21 bases between the two germline ends. The DNA for the CDR3 is TGTGCCAGCAGCTTCCGGGCTAGCGAGGCCTGGGGCATTCAGTACTTC. Residues: CASSFRASEAWGIQYF.

The rearrangement uses TRBV5-1 and TRBJ1-2, with D unresolved. Trimming removed 0 bases from V and 3 bases from J, with 9 bases in between. Germline-derived CDR1 and CDR2 are SGHRS and YFSETQ. This CDR3 region has 14 residues. The CDR3 loop reads CASSLGSVDYGYTF. The CDR3 region has the DNA TGCGCCAGCAGCTTGGGTTCGGTGGACTATGGCTACACCTTC. The full variable domain, completed using reference TRBV5-1 and TRBJ1-2, is KAGVTQTPRYLIKTRGQQVTLSCSPISGHRSVSWYQQTPGQGLQFLFEYFSETQRNKGNFPGRFSGRQFSNSRSEMNVSTLELGDSALYLCASSLGSVDYGYTFGSGTRLTVV.

The rearrangement links TRBV3-1 (or the pseudogene TRBV3-2) to TRBJ1-4; TRBD1 agrees at 8 bases. CDR3 length equals 15 residues. The trim removed 4 bases at V and 10 bases at J, leaving 11 bases unmatched. From germline, CDR1 is LGHDT and CDR2 YNNKEL (reference sequence). The CDR3 DNA reads TGTGCCAGCAGCCCCCGCGACAGGGGTCCTGGAAAACTGTTTTTT. As protein: CASSPRDRGPGKLFF.

The V gene is TRBV11-2, the J gene TRBJ2-2, with TRBD1 matching over 9 bases. This CDR3 comprises 15 residues. Losses at the gene ends were 2 bases for V and 7 bases for J; bases not matched to a gene: 5. Germline CDR1 and CDR2: SGHAT and FQNNGV. CDR3 in DNA: TGTGCCAGCAGCTTAACAGGGGGCGGGATCGGGGAGCTGTTTTTT. Its protein is CASSLTGGGIGELFF.

The V call is TRBV15, the J call TRBJ2-2, with TRBD1 identical over 9 bases. J was trimmed by 7 bases and V by 3 bases; bases with no gene match: 3. CDR3 length equals 14 residues. Germline V gives CDR1 LNHNV, CDR2 YYDKDF (reference sequence). CDR3 region: CATSRDRGGGELFF. CDR3 coding DNA: TGTGCCACCAGCAGGGACAGGGGTGGCGGGGAGCTGTTTTTT.

This chain joins TRBV3-1 (or the pseudogene TRBV3-2) and TRBJ2-1; 7 bases match TRBD1. Losses at the gene ends were 4 bases for V and 2 bases for J; bases not matched to a gene: 5. This CDR3 is 15 amino acids long. Per the germline V gene, CDR1 is LGHDT and CDR2 is YNNKEL (reference sequence). The CDR3 here is CASSLWTGTYNEQFF. As DNA, the CDR3 is TGTGCCAGCAGCCTATGGACAGGCACCTACAATGAGCAGTTCTTC.

This chain links TRBV10-3 with TRBJ2-5, with a weak D call TRBD2 (6 bases). CDR1 is ENHRY and CDR2 is SYGVKD in the germline V gene. The V and J ends lost 0 bases and 5 bases respectively, with 16 bases between them. The CDR3 runs 16 residues. The CDR3 nucleotides read TGTGCCATCAGTGAGTCGGAATTCCGGGGGAGGGAGACCCAGTACTTC. It is translated as CAISESEFRGRETQYF.

The chain is built from TRBV12-3 or TRBV12-4 and TRBJ1-2; no clear D. The CDR3 is made up of 11 amino acids. Trimming left V 6 bases short and J 10 bases short, with 12 bases between. The CDR3 spells CASSTDGYYTF. The CDR3 DNA follows: TGTGCCAGCAGCACAGACGGATACTACACCTTC.

The rearrangement joins TRBV9 to TRBJ2-3; a weak D match, TRBD2 (5 bases). Germline-derived CDR1 and CDR2 are SGDLS and YYNGEE. Deletions cut 5 bases from V and 6 bases from J, with 16 bases between. The CDR3 has 14 amino acids. The CDR3 DNA follows: TGTGCCAGCAGTAGGGCCGGGGTAGGTGATACGCAGTATTTT. It yields the protein CASSRAGVGDTQYF.

The chain uses TRBV7-9 and TRBJ2-3; 9 bases match TRBD2. Germline V gene sequence: CDR1 SEHNR, CDR2 FQNEAQ (reference sequence). The CDR3 loop spans 17 amino acids. V gave up 1 base and J gave up 2 bases; unmatched junction bases: 7. The CDR3 region is CASSLEFSSGATDTQYF. The CDR3 DNA follows: TGTGCCAGCAGCTTAGAATTTTCTAGCGGGGCCACAGATACGCAGTATTTT.